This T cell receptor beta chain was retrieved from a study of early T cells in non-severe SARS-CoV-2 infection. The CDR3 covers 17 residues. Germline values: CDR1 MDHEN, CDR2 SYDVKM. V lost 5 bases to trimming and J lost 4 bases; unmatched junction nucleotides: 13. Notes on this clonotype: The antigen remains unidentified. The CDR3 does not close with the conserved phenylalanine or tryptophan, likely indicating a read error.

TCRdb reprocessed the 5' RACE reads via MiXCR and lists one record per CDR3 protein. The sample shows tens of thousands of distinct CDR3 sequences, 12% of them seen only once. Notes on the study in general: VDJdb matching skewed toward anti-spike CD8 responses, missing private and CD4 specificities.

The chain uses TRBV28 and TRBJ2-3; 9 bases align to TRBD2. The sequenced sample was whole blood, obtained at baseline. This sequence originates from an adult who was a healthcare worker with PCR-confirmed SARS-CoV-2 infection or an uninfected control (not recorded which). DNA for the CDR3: TGTGCCAGCAGTGCCCCCGGAAAGGGCGGGGGGGCAGATACGCAGTATTCT. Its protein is CASSAPGKGGGADTQYS.